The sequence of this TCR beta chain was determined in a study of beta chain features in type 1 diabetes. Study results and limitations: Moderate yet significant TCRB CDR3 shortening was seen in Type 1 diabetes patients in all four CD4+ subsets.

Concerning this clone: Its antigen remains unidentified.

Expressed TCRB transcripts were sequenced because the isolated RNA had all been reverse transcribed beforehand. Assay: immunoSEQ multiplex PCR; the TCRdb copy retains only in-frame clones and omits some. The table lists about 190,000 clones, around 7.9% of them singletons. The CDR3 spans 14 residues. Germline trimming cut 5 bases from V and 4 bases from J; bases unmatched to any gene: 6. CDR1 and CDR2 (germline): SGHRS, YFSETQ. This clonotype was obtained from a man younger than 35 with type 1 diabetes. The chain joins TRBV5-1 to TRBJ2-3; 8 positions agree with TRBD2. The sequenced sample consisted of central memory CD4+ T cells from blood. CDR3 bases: TGCGCCAGCAGTGTCGGCGGGGGGTCAGATACGCAGTATTTT. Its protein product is CASSVGGGSDTQYF.